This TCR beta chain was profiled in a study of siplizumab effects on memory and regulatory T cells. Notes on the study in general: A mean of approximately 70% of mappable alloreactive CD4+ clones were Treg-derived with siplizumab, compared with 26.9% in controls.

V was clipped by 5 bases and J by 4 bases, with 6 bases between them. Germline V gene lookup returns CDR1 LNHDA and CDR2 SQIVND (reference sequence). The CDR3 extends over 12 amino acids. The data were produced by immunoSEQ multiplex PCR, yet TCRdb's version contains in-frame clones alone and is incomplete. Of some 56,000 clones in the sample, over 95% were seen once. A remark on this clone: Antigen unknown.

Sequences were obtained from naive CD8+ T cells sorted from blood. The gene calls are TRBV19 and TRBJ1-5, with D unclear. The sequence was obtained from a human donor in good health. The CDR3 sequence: CASSVGNQPQHF. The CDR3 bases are TGTGCCAGTAGTGTGGGGAATCAGCCCCAGCATTTT. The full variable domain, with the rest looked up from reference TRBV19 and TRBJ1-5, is DGGITQSPKYLFRKEGQNVTLSCEQNLNHDAMYWYRQDPGQGLRLIYYSQIVNDFQKGDIAEGYSVSREKKESFPLTVTSAQKNPTAFYLCASSVGNQPQHFGDGTRLSIL.